This is a list of T cell receptor beta chains from one sample in a study of response to subunit inactivated influenza vaccine. One entry per CDR3 protein, called by TCRdb with MiXCR from the RT-PCR reads. This table holds almost 600,000 distinct CDR3 sequences, around 15% found once. Specimen: PBMCs from blood, collected roughly 13 days after vaccination. Source of these receptors: a middle-aged man who received an inactivated influenza vaccine. CDR3s include the opening cysteine and the closing phenylalanine or tryptophan. D genes are given only for firm matches. Size is omitted from some rows. Given values are once, few, many or a class for expanded clones.

D gene,V gene,J gene,CDR3 length,clone size,CDR3 DNA,CDR3 protein
TRBD1,TRBV12-3/TRBV12-4,TRBJ1-1,16,few,TGTGCCAGCAGTACCCGGGACAGGGGGCCGAACACTGAAGCTTTCTTT,CASSTRDRGPNTEAFF
.,TRBV18,TRBJ2-2,14,.,TGTGCCAGCTCACCTGCGGGGCGCACCGGGGAGCTGTTTTTT,CASSPAGRTGELFF
TRBD1,TRBV5-5,TRBJ2-3,17,few,TGTGCCAGCAGCAGTGATGGGGACGACAGGGATACAGATACGCAGTATTTT,CASSSDGDDRDTDTQYF
TRBD1,TRBV18,TRBJ2-7,16,few,TGTGCCAGCTCACCATTGAGAGACAGGGGGCCGTACGAGCAGTACTTC,CASSPLRDRGPYEQYF
.,TRBV29-1,TRBJ2-7,12,few,TGCAGCTTCGTCGGGGACAACTACGAGCAGTACTTC,CSFVGDNYEQYF
.,TRBV19,TRBJ2-7,14,.,TGTGCCAGTAGTGCAGGGGCGGGAGCCTACGAGCAGTACTTC,CASSAGAGAYEQYF
TRBD1,TRBV2,TRBJ2-1,15,few,TGTGCCAGCAGTGGGACAGGGTTACGATACAATGAGCAGTTCTTC,CASSGTGLRYNEQFF
TRBD2,TRBV12-3/TRBV12-4,TRBJ2-4,18,.,TGTGCCAGCAGTTCAGGGACTAGCCGCTATCTAGCCAAAAACATTCAGTACTTC,CASSSGTSRYLAKNIQYF
TRBD2,TRBV7-2,TRBJ2-5,15,many,TGTGCCAGCAGCCCCCCCGGACTAGCGGGTGGGGGTAAGTACTTC,CASSPPGLAGGGKYF
.,TRBV6-1,TRBJ1-6,15,.,TGTGCCAGCAGTACCCGGACAGCAAATAATTCACCCCTCCACTTT,CASSTRTANNSPLHF
.,TRBV6-1,TRBJ1-4,16,few,TGTGCCAGCAGCCTCCGGACAGTTCGAACTAATGAAAAACTGTTTTTT,CASSLRTVRTNEKLFF
.,TRBV5-6,TRBJ1-4,16,.,TGTGCCAGCAGCTCAACGACGGGGGCATCTAATGAAAAACTGTTTTTT,CASSSTTGASNEKLFF
TRBD1,TRBV5-1,TRBJ1-3,18,.,TGCGCCAGCAGCGGGGAAGCCGGGACAGCCCCTTCTGGAAACACCATATATTTT,CASSGEAGTAPSGNTIYF
.,TRBV6-2/TRBV6-3,TRBJ1-1,16,many,TGTGCCAGCAGTTACTCGGGCAGCCCCATGAACACTGAAGCTTTCTTT,CASSYSGSPMNTEAFF
.,TRBV5-6,TRBJ2-7,14,.,TGTGCCAGCAGCCGTCAGGACAGACTATACGAGCAGTACTTC,CASSRQDRLYEQYF
.,TRBV7-9,TRBJ2-7,15,.,TGTGCCAGCAGCCCCCCGGGGACCGCCGGTCACGAGCAGTACTTC,CASSPPGTAGHEQYF
TRBD2,TRBV27,TRBJ2-7,15,.,TGTGCCAGCAGTTTAACTAGCGGGAGGTCCTTCGAGCAGTACTTC,CASSLTSGRSFEQYF
TRBD2,TRBV29-1,TRBJ2-3,13,.,TGCAGCGTTGAAGCGGGAGGGCCAGGAGCGCAGTATTTT,CSVEAGGPGAQYF
.,TRBV29-1,TRBJ2-1,13,many,TGCAGCGTTGGTACAGCCACCAGGAATGAGCAGTTCTTC,CSVGTATRNEQFF
.,TRBV5-1,TRBJ2-3,14,few,TGCGCCAGCAAGACCGGGACTCTCTACGATACGCAGTATTTT,CASKTGTLYDTQYF
.,TRBV12-3/TRBV12-4,TRBJ2-1,15,.,TGTGCCAGCAGTTTATCGGGTGACAGTAACAATGAGCAGTTCTTC,CASSLSGDSNNEQFF
.,TRBV3-1,TRBJ2-2,15,few,TGTGCCAGCAGCCCGTGGACAGAGAACACCGGGGAGCTGTTTTTT,CASSPWTENTGELFF
.,TRBV28,TRBJ2-4,17,few,TGTGCCAGCAGTTTCTGGCACCCGGCGGGAGCCAAAAACATTCAGTACTTC,CASSFWHPAGAKNIQYF
.,TRBV7-9,TRBJ1-1,14,.,TGTGCCAGCAGCTCTGGGACGCCGAACACTGAAGCTTTCTTT,CASSSGTPNTEAFF
.,TRBV12-3/TRBV12-4,TRBJ2-3,13,many,TGTGCCAGCATCCTCCGGGGCACAGATACGCAGTATTTT,CASILRGTDTQYF
.,TRBV10-3,TRBJ1-2,13,.,TGTGCCATCACGGGGGCCGTAAACTATGGCTACACCTTC,CAITGAVNYGYTF
.,TRBV4-1,TRBJ2-5,15,few,TGCGCCAGCAGCCAAGTGTACCTAAGCGGAGAGACCCAGTACTTC,CASSQVYLSGETQYF
TRBD2,TRBV5-4,TRBJ2-2,16,.,TGTGCCAGCAGCTCGGGACTAGCGGGTAACACCGGGGAGCTGTTTTTT,CASSSGLAGNTGELFF
.,TRBV7-2,TRBJ2-7,12,.,TGTGCCAGCAGCGCTCAGAGCTTCGAGCTGTACTTC,CASSAQSFELYF
.,TRBV6-6,TRBJ2-3,12,few,TGTGCCAGCTTTTCCAATACAGATACGCAGTATTTT,CASFSNTDTQYF
TRBD2,TRBV29-1,TRBJ2-1,16,.,TGCAGCGTTGAAGTGTCCCCGACTAGCGCGTACAATGAGCAGTTCTTC,CSVEVSPTSAYNEQFF
.,TRBV20-1,TRBJ1-5,15,.,TGCAGTGCTAGCCCCGGCGGGGAGAGGAGTCAGCCCCAGCATTTT,CSASPGGERSQPQHF
.,TRBV18,TRBJ1-2,14,.,TGTGCCAGCTCACCACTGGGAGAGGGCTATGGCTACACCTTC,CASSPLGEGYGYTF
.,TRBV27,TRBJ1-1,13,.,TGTGCCAGCAGTTTATTTGTCACCACTGAAGCTTTCTTT,CASSLFVTTEAFF
TRBD2,TRBV3-1,TRBJ2-1,16,few,TGTGCCAGCAGCGGAGGTGGGAGACTAGCGGGGGTTGAGCAGTTCTTC,CASSGGGRLAGVEQFF
.,TRBV7-6,TRBJ1-1,15,few,TGTGCCAGCAGCTCCCTAAGAGAGATGAACACTGAAGCTTTCTTT,CASSSLREMNTEAFF
TRBD1,TRBV29-1,TRBJ2-7,14,.,TGCAGCGTTGACTTTGGGACAGAAGCCTCAGAGCAGTACTTC,CSVDFGTEASEQYF